This T cell receptor beta chain was observed in a study of T cells after yellow fever vaccination. Conversion of TCR transcripts into cDNA relied on 5'RACE template switching, which added a universal primer site and UMIs. TCRdb re-called the 5' RACE reads through MiXCR, storing one row per CDR3 protein. The table shows some 600,000 distinct CDR3 sequences, with more than 9% occurring only once. Overall study results and limits: Weaker, the secondary response had a peak occurring faster, on day 5 versus 15.

This clonotype was observed a few times. Antigen specificity is unknown. CDR1 and CDR2 from the germline V gene are ENHRY and SYGVKD. The CDR3 covers 13 residues. Trimming removed 0 bases from V and 4 bases from J, with 5 bases in between. The source is a man younger than 40 who received the YFV17D yellow fever vaccine. Source: PBMCs, taken on the day of the yellow fever booster vaccination. The chain recombines TRBV10-3 with TRBJ2-3; no firm D call. The CDR3, as DNA: TGTGCCATCAGTGAGTCGTCGTCAGATACGCAGTATTTT. Protein sequence: CAISESSSDTQYF.